The 7 T cell receptor beta chains in this list originate from one sample, sequenced in a study of technical replicates of blood from a handful of donors listed by TCRdb under 2017. Libraries were built with the immunoSEQ multiplex PCR assay. TCRdb stores this immuneACCESS table with in-frame sequences only. Part of the clones is absent; in the studies checked, under half of the shortfall reflects unresolved V genes, and no reason is known for the rest. A total of approximately 70,000 clones appear in this sample, approximately 92% of them only once. About 0.35% of the sample lies in the top ten. Sequencing was performed on T cells isolated from PBMCs. The receptors here all came from a human donor in good health.

This clone was seen a handful of times. The CDR3 region is CASSFQSPAGELFF. The CDR3 DNA reads TGTGCCAGCAGCTTCCAATCTCCAGCCGGGGAGCTGTTTTTT. V is TRBV7-9 and J is TRBJ2-2; D ambiguous. This CDR3 comprises 14 residues. V was pared by 3 bases and J by 6 bases, with 11 bases between. In germline, CDR1 is SEHNR, CDR2 FQNEAQ (reference sequence).

In this sample, this clone turned up a few times. The J gene is TRBJ2-5, the V gene TRBV13; 9 bases fit TRBD1. The V and J ends lost 5 bases and 5 bases, in that order; junction bases with no gene match: 3. Germline V gene lookup returns CDR1 PRHDT and CDR2 FYEKMQ (reference sequence). The CDR3 loop spans 13 amino acids. The CDR3: CASSRTGEETQYF. The CDR3 coding sequence is TGTGCCAGCAGCCGGACAGGGGAGGAGACCCAGTACTTC. Using reference TRBV13 and TRBJ2-5 for the parts outside the CDR3, the full variable domain is AAGVIQSPRHLIKEKRETATLKCYPIPRHDTVYWYQQGPGQDPQFLISFYEKMQSDKGSIPDRFSAQQFSDYHSELNMSSLELGDSALYFCASSRTGEETQYFGPGTRLLVL.

J is TRBJ2-1 and V is TRBV19; 7 nucleotides agree with TRBD2. Per germline, CDR1 LNHDA and CDR2 SQIVND (reference sequence). With V trimmed by 3 bases and J by 1 base, 6 bases remained unmatched. This CDR3 is 16 amino acids long. DNA for the CDR3: TGTGCCAGTAGTATGGCGGCTAGCGGATCCTACAATGAGCAGTTCTTC. It codes for CASSMAASGSYNEQFF.

The gene calls are TRBV4-1 and TRBJ1-2; 7 bases line up with TRBD1. Germline trimming cut 1 base from V and 2 bases from J; bases unmatched to any gene: 4. This CDR3 contains 15 residues. Germline CDR1 MGHRA, CDR2 YSYEKL. The CDR3 sequence: CASSQVTGANYGYTF. The CDR3 bases are TGCGCCAGCAGCCAAGTAACAGGGGCCAACTATGGCTACACCTTC.

The gene calls are TRBV7-2 and TRBJ2-3; no definite D call. CDR3 length equals 13 residues. The germline V gene has CDR1 SGHTA and CDR2 FQGNSA. Trimming removed 5 bases from V and 3 bases from J, with 9 bases in between. The CDR3: CASSRSETDTQYF. The CDR3 DNA is TGTGCCAGCAGCAGATCCGAGACAGATACGCAGTATTTT.

The chain employs TRBV5-1 and TRBJ1-2; D is possibly TRBD1 (5 bases). Trimming left V 1 base short and J 8 bases short, with 9 bases between. This CDR3 spans 12 amino acids. Per germline, CDR1 SGHRS and CDR2 YFSETQ. The CDR3 loop is CASSLNRRGYTF. The CDR3 nucleotides read TGCGCCAGCAGCTTGAACAGGCGGGGCTACACCTTC.

This clone was picked up one time. The chain carries TRBV4-1 and TRBJ1-1, with TRBD1 matching 7 bases. CDR1 MGHRA and CDR2 YSYEKL come from the germline V gene. The CDR3 length is 13 residues. V shed 4 bases, J shed 4 bases, and the junction held 3 bases outside the gene matches. DNA of the CDR3: TGCGCCAGCAGCCTCCAGGGGGGCACTGAAGCTTTCTTT. The encoded protein is CASSLQGGTEAFF.